The 26 T cell receptor beta chains below were found in one sample sequenced in a study of blood T cell repertoires in COVID-19. Assay: immunoSEQ multiplex PCR; the TCRdb copy retains only in-frame clones and omits some. Of approximately 250,000 clones listed, 86% are singletons. Sequencing input: peripheral blood. The receptors here all came from a woman between 65 and 79 years old with COVID-19, enrolled during active disease.

The chain links TRBV7-8 to TRBJ2-1; 9 bases are shared with TRBD2. Germline V gene data show CDR1 as SGHVS and CDR2 as FQNEAQ. CDR3 size: 16 residues. J lost 4 bases, V lost 1 base, and 5 bases had no gene match. This CDR3 is CASSLVLLAGYNEQFF. The CDR3 DNA reads TGTGCCAGCAGCTTAGTTTTGCTAGCGGGGTACAATGAGCAGTTCTTC.

This chain joins TRBV27 and TRBJ1-6; 10 nucleotides align to TRBD1. Germline CDR1 MNHEY, CDR2 SMNVEV (reference sequence). Unmatched junction bases numbered 25, after V lost 10 bases and J lost 10 bases. The CDR3 covers 19 residues. In nucleotides, the CDR3 is TGTGCCACCCGTAAAGGTGCCACTTGGGGGACAGGGGTTCGATCACCCCTCCACTTT. As protein: CATRKGATWGTGVRSPLHF.

This rearrangement joins TRBV7-2 to TRBJ1-2, with a weak D call TRBD1 (6 bases). This CDR3 contains 16 residues. Germline V gene lookup returns CDR1 SGHTA and CDR2 FQGNSA. Trimming removed 0 bases at V and 0 bases at J, with 11 bases between. Here the CDR3 reads CASSLAGTTTNYGYTF. CDR3 nucleotides: TGTGCCAGCAGCTTAGCCGGGACAACGACTAACTATGGCTACACCTTC.

The chain carries TRBV4-1 and TRBJ1-2; the D is unclear. The V gene lost 0 bases and the J gene lost 3 bases, with 8 bases spanning the gap. The CDR3 contains 14 residues. Germline CDR1 reads MGHRA; CDR2 reads YSYEKL. The CDR3 region has the DNA TGCGCCAGCAGCCAAGAACGCGCGGACTATGGCTACACCTTC. This codes for CASSQERADYGYTF.

CDR3 nucleotides: TGTGCCAGGGATGGGCTGGCCTATGGCTACACCTTC. Protein product: CARDGLAYGYTF. This chain uses TRBV6-4 with TRBJ1-2; D remains ambiguous. Trimming removed 9 bases at V and 4 bases at J, with 12 bases between. Germline V lookup: CDR1 MRHNA, CDR2 SNTAGT. The CDR3 contains 12 residues.

The CDR3 DNA reads as TGTGCCAGCAGCGCAAGAGAGCGGGGGCGGGCCGGGGAGCTGTTTTTT. It is translated as CASSARERGRAGELFF. This chain links TRBV9 with TRBJ2-2; 8 bases agree with TRBD2. Trimming took 3 bases from V and 6 from J; bases not matched to a gene: 10. The germline V gene has CDR1 SGDLS and CDR2 YYNGEE. The CDR3 is 16 residues long. Drawing the rest from reference TRBV9 and TRBJ2-2, the complete variable domain is DSGVTQTPKHLITATGQRVTLRCSPRSGDLSVYWYQQSLDQGLQFLIQYYNGEERAKGNILERFSAQQFPDLHSELNLSSLELGDSALYFCASSARERGRAGELFFGEGSRLTVL.

The chain has TRBV5-1 and TRBJ1-6; D is perhaps TRBD1 (6 bases). V lost 4 bases to trimming and J lost 5 bases, with 16 bases between them. CDR1 and CDR2 from the germline V gene are SGHRS and YFSETQ. CDR3 length: 16 residues. The CDR3 loop is CASSLTGTMDNSPLHF. DNA of the CDR3: TGCGCCAGCAGCCTCACGGGGACAATGGATAATTCACCCCTCCACTTT.

This clone has a count of ten or more. The chain carries TRBV3-1 (or the pseudogene TRBV3-2) and TRBJ1-2; perhaps TRBD1 as D (5 bases). Trimming removed 0 bases from V and 4 bases from J, with 12 bases in between. This CDR3 has 15 amino acids. Germline CDR1 LGHDT, CDR2 YNNKEL (reference sequence). CDR3 sequence reads: CASSQDYQGLYGYTF. CDR3 nucleotide sequence: TGTGCCAGCAGCCAAGACTATCAGGGCCTCTATGGCTACACCTTC.

The genes are TRBV6-5 and TRBJ2-1, with TRBD1 matching 9 bases. The CDR3 extends over 15 amino acids. Germline CDR1 reads MNHEY; CDR2 reads SVGAGI. Trimming at V came to 8 bases and at J to 2 bases, leaving 7 bases not matched to a gene. The CDR3 spells CASQRQGGPYNEQFF. The CDR3 DNA reads as TGTGCCAGCCAGAGACAGGGGGGACCCTACAATGAGCAGTTCTTC.

This chain uses TRBV24-1 with TRBJ2-2; 7 bases line up with TRBD2. CDR1 is KGHDR and CDR2 is SFDVKD in the germline V gene. The CDR3 is made up of 16 amino acids. V shed 3 bases and J 8 bases; nucleotides not matched to a gene: 11. The CDR3 is CATSDPERGPAGELFF. For the CDR3, the DNA is TGTGCCACCAGTGATCCTGAGCGGGGACCTGCGGGGGAGCTGTTTTTT.

J is TRBJ2-7 and V is TRBV25-1; 8 nucleotides line up with TRBD2. V shed 5 bases and J 6 bases; nucleotides not matched to a gene: 12. The germline V gene has CDR1 MGHDK and CDR2 SYGVNS. The CDR3 runs 15 residues. DNA of the CDR3: TGTGCCAGCAGTACCAATCGGGGGGGGCATGGCGAGCAGTACTTC. Its translation is CASSTNRGGHGEQYF.

The rearrangement joins TRBV30 to TRBJ2-2; D is possibly TRBD2 (6 bases). Germline lookup yields CDR1 GTSNPN and CDR2 SVGIG (reference sequence). The CDR3 covers 14 residues. Deletions cut 0 bases from V and 5 bases from J, with 10 bases between. The CDR3 DNA follows: TGTGCCTGGAGTGTAATCCGGGGGACCGGGGAGCTGTTTTTT. Protein sequence: CAWSVIRGTGELFF. Full variable domain (missing parts from reference TRBV30 and TRBJ2-2): SQTIHQWPATLVQPVGSPLSLECTVEGTSNPNLYWYRQAAGRGLQLLFYSVGIGQISSEVPQNLSASRPQDRQFILSSKKLLLSDSGFYLCAWSVIRGTGELFFGEGSRLTVL.

The chain combines TRBV24-1 with TRBJ2-7; 9 bases map to TRBD1. The length of the CDR3 is 18 residues. The V gene's germline CDR1 is KGHDR and CDR2 SFDVKD. With 3 bases clipped from V and 3 bases from J, the junction kept 14 bases outside the gene matches. The CDR3 region is CATSDPDGQGPQYYEQYF. As DNA, the CDR3 is TGTGCCACCAGTGATCCCGACGGACAGGGGCCGCAATACTACGAGCAGTACTTC.

The chain couples TRBV29-1 to TRBJ1-1, with a weak D call TRBD1 (6 bases). The germline V and J ends were trimmed by 4 bases and 0 bases, with 9 bases remaining between them. This CDR3 spans 13 amino acids. Germline V CDR1 and CDR2: SQVTM, ANQGSEA. This chain's CDR3 is CSVVRGLNTEAFF. CDR3 DNA: TGCAGCGTTGTTAGGGGGTTGAACACTGAAGCTTTCTTT. Filled out from reference TRBV29-1 and TRBJ1-1, the complete variable domain reads SAVISQKPSRDICQRGTSLTIQCQVDSQVTMMFWYRQQPGQSLTLIATANQGSEATYESGFVIDKFPISRPNLTFSTLTVSNMSPEDSSIYLCSVVRGLNTEAFFGQGTRLTVV.

The chain carries TRBV4-1 and TRBJ1-1; D is perhaps TRBD1 (5 bases). The V gene's germline CDR1 is MGHRA and CDR2 YSYEKL. The CDR3 has 13 residues. V lost 0 bases, J lost 10 bases, and 12 bases lay in between. The DNA of the CDR3 is TGCGCCAGCAGCCAAGATGACGTGGGGGGAGCTTTCTTT. The encoded protein is CASSQDDVGGAFF.

The genes are TRBV6-6 and TRBJ2-7, with 9 nucleotides matching TRBD2. This CDR3 comprises 15 residues. From germline, CDR1 is MNHNY and CDR2 SVGAGI (reference sequence). J lost 2 bases, V lost 7 bases, and 9 bases had no gene match. CDR3 residues: CASTLERGAPYEQYF. In DNA form, the CDR3 reads TGTGCCAGCACCTTAGAGCGGGGGGCGCCCTACGAGCAGTACTTC.

The V call is TRBV19, the J call TRBJ2-2; 7 bases agree with TRBD1. The CDR3 is made up of 18 amino acids. The trim removed 4 bases at V and 2 bases at J, leaving 13 bases unmatched. Looked up from germline, CDR1 is LNHDA and CDR2 is SQIVND (reference sequence). The CDR3 nucleotides read TGTGCCAGTAGTAACCCACCCCCGGGACAGTTAAACACCGGGGAGCTGTTTTTT. Protein product: CASSNPPPGQLNTGELFF. Filled out from reference TRBV19 and TRBJ2-2, the complete variable domain reads DGGITQSPKYLFRKEGQNVTLSCEQNLNHDAMYWYRQDPGQGLRLIYYSQIVNDFQKGDIAEGYSVSREKKESFPLTVTSAQKNPTAFYLCASSNPPPGQLNTGELFFGEGSRLTVL.

This clone was detected ten times or more. The chain links TRBV3-1 (or the pseudogene TRBV3-2) to TRBJ1-5; D possibly corresponds to TRBD1 (6 bases). V was trimmed by 1 base and J by 7 bases, leaving 11 bases between them. The germline CDR1 and CDR2 sequences are LGHDT and YNNKEL (reference sequence). CDR3 length equals 14 residues. The CDR3 reads CASSQAGAAQPQHF. The CDR3 DNA is TGTGCCAGCAGCCAAGCAGGGGCCGCGCAGCCCCAGCATTTT.

The chain joins TRBV7-9 to TRBJ1-2; D is undetermined. The V end lost 8 bases, the J end lost 6 bases, and 16 bases lay between the germline ends. From germline, CDR1 is SEHNR and CDR2 FQNEAQ (reference sequence). This CDR3 region has 13 residues. CDR3 nucleotides: TGTGCCAGCTTCGGGGTAGGTAGCCATGGCTACACCTTC. Translation gives CASFGVGSHGYTF.

The chain uses TRBV3-1 (or the pseudogene TRBV3-2) and TRBJ1-1, with TRBD1 as a possible D gene (6 bases). Per germline, CDR1 LGHDT and CDR2 YNNKEL (reference sequence). The CDR3 has 16 residues. Trimming cost V 0 bases and J 5 bases, with 16 bases left between them. CDR3 nucleotides: TGTGCCAGCAGCCAAGAGCGGGGGGCAGTCTGGACTGAAGCTTTCTTT. It specifies CASSQERGAVWTEAFF.

This clone occurred once. The CDR3 is CASSSGQGGRSDTQYF. In DNA form, the CDR3 reads TGTGCCAGCAGCTCAGGACAGGGGGGCCGCTCAGATACGCAGTATTTT. The chain uses TRBV7-2 and TRBJ2-3; TRBD1 aligns across 10 bases. J was trimmed by 4 bases and V by 4 bases; bases with no gene match: 8. This CDR3 spans 16 amino acids. Germline V gives CDR1 SGHTA, CDR2 FQGNSA.

The chain links TRBV5-4 to TRBJ2-3; 7 bases fit TRBD2. V lost 0 bases, J lost 1 base, and 8 bases stayed unmatched. The CDR3 sequence is 17 residues long. Germline values: CDR1 SGHNT, CDR2 YYREEE (reference sequence). The CDR3 reads CASSLAEKRGGTDTQYF. The CDR3 DNA reads as TGTGCCAGCAGCTTGGCCGAGAAGCGGGGAGGCACAGATACGCAGTATTTT.

J is TRBJ1-3 and V is TRBV5-1, with D unresolved. Germline V gives CDR1 SGHRS, CDR2 YFSETQ. There are 14 residues in the CDR3. Trimming took off 4 bases at V and 4 bases at J, with 12 bases between the two ends. The CDR3 region is CASSRPEVGNTIYF. DNA of the CDR3: TGCGCCAGCAGCCGTCCGGAGGTCGGAAACACCATATATTTT.

The chain has TRBV11-2 and TRBJ2-7; TRBD2 might be the D (5 bases). CDR1 is SGHAT and CDR2 is FQNNGV in the germline V gene. The CDR3 loop spans 14 amino acids. V was pared by 0 bases and J by 4 bases, with 10 bases between. The CDR3 DNA is TGTGCCAGCAGCTTAGATCTAGCCGGTTACGAGCAGTACTTC. Translation: CASSLDLAGYEQYF.

The chain links TRBV5-8 to TRBJ2-1; 8 bases align to TRBD2. Germline CDR1 SGHTS, CDR2 YDEGEE. Losses at the gene ends were 5 bases for V and 8 bases for J; bases not matched to a gene: 9. The CDR3 spans 14 residues. CDR3 amino acids: CASRLNGGAYEQFF. The DNA for the CDR3 is TGTGCCAGCAGGCTAAACGGGGGGGCCTATGAGCAGTTCTTC.

The rearrangement uses TRBV6-5 and TRBJ1-2; D not resolved. The CDR3 is 13 residues long. The ends were cut back, 2 bases at V and 2 bases at J, with 6 bases in the middle. Germline CDR1 is MNHEY and CDR2 is SVGAGI. The CDR3 loop reads CASSYPGNYGYTF. The CDR3 DNA reads TGTGCCAGCAGTTACCCGGGGAACTATGGCTACACCTTC.